The 23 T cell receptor beta chains below were found in one sample sequenced in a study of response to subunit inactivated influenza vaccine. TCRdb analysed the RT-PCR reads with MiXCR anew, one entry per CDR3 protein. The sample has roughly 700,000 distinct CDR3 sequences, about 14% seen once; the top ten hold less than 9%. The sample here was PBMCs from blood, taken approximately 15 days before vaccination. The origin of the receptors is a middle-aged man who received an inactivated influenza vaccine.

This clonotype was counted between two and nine times. This rearrangement joins TRBV20-1 to TRBJ2-7, with D possibly TRBD1 on 6 matching bases. This CDR3 has 11 amino acids. CDR1 DFQATT and CDR2 SNEGSKA come from the germline V gene (reference sequence). The CDR3 loop reads CRAGDSYEQYF. DNA for the CDR3: TGCAGGGCAGGGGATTCCTACGAGCAGTACTTC.

This clonotype was found a few times. This chain links TRBV4-2 with TRBJ2-2; 8 bases map to TRBD2. Germline V gene data show CDR1 as LGHNA and CDR2 as YNFKEQ. The ends lost 4 bases at V and 6 bases at J; junction bases unmatched: 7. The CDR3 contains 15 residues. CDR3 region: CASSRTRGGPGELFF. CDR3 in DNA: TGTGCCAGCAGCCGCACCCGGGGGGGTCCCGGGGAGCTGTTTTTT.

This clonotype was seen only a few times. The rearrangement links TRBV6-2 or TRBV6-3 to TRBJ1-1; TRBD1 matches at 7 bases. Germline CDR1 and CDR2: MNHEY and SVGEGT. This CDR3 is 12 amino acids long. Losses at the gene ends were 5 bases for V and 9 bases for J; bases not matched to a gene: 6. The chain's CDR3 is CASSLGQNKAFF. DNA for the CDR3: TGTGCCAGCAGTCTGGGACAGAACAAAGCTTTCTTT.

The chain has TRBV15 and TRBJ2-5, with a tentative D call TRBD2 (5 bases). This CDR3 is 15 amino acids long. The germline V and J ends were trimmed by 0 bases and 5 bases, with 13 bases remaining between them. Germline loops: CDR1 LNHNV, CDR2 YYDKDF (reference sequence). In DNA form, the CDR3 reads TGTGCCACCAGCAGAGATGTCGGGAACGTCGAGACCCAGTACTTC. This codes for CATSRDVGNVETQYF. Full variable domain (remainder filled in from reference TRBV15 and TRBJ2-5): DAMVIQNPRYQVTQFGKPVTLSCSQTLNHNVMYWYQQKSSQAPKLLFHYYDKDFNNEADTPDNFQSRRPNTSFCFLDIRSPGLGDTAMYLCATSRDVGNVETQYFGPGTRLLVL.

This clonotype was observed a few times. The chain joins TRBV28 to TRBJ2-3; TRBD2 matches at 7 bases. The CDR3 is 16 residues long. CDR1 is MDHEN, CDR2 SYDVKM, per germline. Trimming took 4 bases from V and 6 from J; bases not matched to a gene: 13. This chain's CDR3 is CASSSPLAGAGDTQYF. CDR3 in DNA: TGTGCCAGCAGTTCCCCCCTCGCGGGAGCGGGGGATACGCAGTATTTT.

The chain joins TRBV5-1 to TRBJ1-2; D not certain. Trimming shortened V by 1 base and J by 8 bases, and 12 bases separated the two germline ends. The CDR3 covers 13 residues. CDR1 SGHRS and CDR2 YFSETQ come from the germline V gene. CDR3: CASSLILTSGYTF. The CDR3, as DNA: TGCGCCAGCAGCTTGATTCTTACGTCAGGCTACACCTTC. Together with reference TRBV5-1 and TRBJ1-2, the CDR3 gives the full variable domain: KAGVTQTPRYLIKTRGQQVTLSCSPISGHRSVSWYQQTPGQGLQFLFEYFSETQRNKGNFPGRFSGRQFSNSRSEMNVSTLELGDSALYLCASSLILTSGYTFGSGTRLTVV.

The V gene is TRBV20-1, the J gene TRBJ1-1; D might be TRBD1 (6 bases). The CDR3 runs to 16 residues. V was cut by 0 bases and J by 6 bases, with 20 bases left in between. CDR1 and CDR2 (germline): DFQATT, SNEGSKA (reference sequence). CDR3 sequence (DNA): TGCAGTGCTAGAGATGGGACCGGGATAAAGGGGGCTGAAGCTTTCTTT. Its protein product is CSARDGTGIKGAEAFF.

V and J are TRBV12-3 or TRBV12-4 and TRBJ2-7; D perhaps matches TRBD2 (5 bases). The CDR3 runs to 12 residues. With 4 bases removed from V and 7 bases from J, the gap between germline ends came to 11 bases. This CDR3 is CASSWTAREQYF. CDR3 DNA sequence: TGTGCCAGCAGTTGGACTGCTCGGGAGCAGTACTTC.

This rearrangement joins TRBV20-1 to TRBJ2-2, with TRBD2 matching over 9 bases. The CDR3 has 15 residues. The germline gives CDR1 DFQATT, CDR2 SNEGSKA (reference sequence). Losses at the gene ends were 0 bases for V and 5 bases for J; bases not matched to a gene: 4. As DNA, the CDR3 is TGCAGTGCTAGAGAGGCGGGGGGGCGGACCGGGGAGCTGTTTTTT. This sequence encodes CSAREAGGRTGELFF.

Ten or more counts support this clonotype. CDR3 sequence (DNA): TGCAGCGTTGATACAGGCACAGATACGCAGTATTTT. Amino acids: CSVDTGTDTQYF. This chain connects TRBV29-1 to TRBJ2-3; D gene uncertain. Germline V lookup: CDR1 SQVTM, CDR2 ANQGSEA. The CDR3 totals 12 residues. V was shortened by 3 bases and J by 1 base, with 5 bases between the two germline ends.

V and J are TRBV6-2 or TRBV6-3 and TRBJ1-2; D is possibly TRBD1 (5 bases). This CDR3 spans 14 amino acids. Trimming left V 6 bases short and J 4 bases short, with 15 bases between. The germline V gene has CDR1 MNHEY and CDR2 SVGEGT. The CDR3 protein is CASSLMGTSYGYTF. CDR3 coding DNA: TGTGCCAGCAGCCTTATGGGGACTAGCTATGGCTACACCTTC.

J is TRBJ1-1 and V is TRBV12-3 or TRBV12-4, with D possibly TRBD1 on 6 matching bases. V was cut by 4 bases and J by 1 base, with 10 bases left in between. The CDR3 sequence is 14 residues long. This CDR3 is CASSSGGWNTEAFF. CDR3 DNA: TGTGCCAGCAGTTCCGGGGGCTGGAACACTGAAGCTTTCTTT.

The chain has TRBV7-6 and TRBJ2-3, with D possibly being TRBD1 or TRBD2 (5 bases each). The germline V gene encodes CDR1 SGHVS and CDR2 FNYEAQ. The CDR3 covers 19 residues. With 4 bases removed from V and 0 bases from J, the gap between germline ends came to 23 bases. As DNA, the CDR3 is TGTGCCAGCAGCTCCTTCGTTCGGGGCACGGGGCTTAGCACAGATACGCAGTATTTT. Its protein product is CASSSFVRGTGLSTDTQYF.

V usage is TRBV4-2 and J usage is TRBJ2-3; 8 nucleotides agree with TRBD1. The CDR3 totals 13 residues. Germline V gene sequence: CDR1 LGHNA, CDR2 YNFKEQ. J was trimmed by 2 bases and V by 7 bases; bases with no gene match: 2. CDR3 bases: TGTGCCAGCAAGACAGGGGTCACAGATACGCAGTATTTT. It encodes CASKTGVTDTQYF.

The table lists this clonotype with a few counts. The chain joins TRBV4-3 to TRBJ2-2; maybe TRBD1 (5 bases). CDR3 length: 15 amino acids. The germline V and J ends were trimmed by 1 base and 4 bases, with 10 bases remaining between them. Germline V gene data show CDR1 as LGHNA and CDR2 as YSLEER. CDR3 in amino acids: CASSQGQGLTGELFF. For the CDR3, the DNA is TGCGCCAGCAGCCAAGGTCAGGGCCTCACCGGGGAGCTGTTTTTT.

This clonotype has a handful of counts. The chain joins TRBV29-1 to TRBJ2-7; weak D call: TRBD2 (5 bases). Germline V CDR1 and CDR2: SQVTM, ANQGSEA. This CDR3 has 14 residues. Trimming removed 7 bases from V and 3 bases from J, with 19 bases in between. Here the CDR3 reads CSAGSGRELYEQYF. The CDR3 coding sequence is TGCAGCGCCGGGTCGGGAAGGGAGCTCTACGAGCAGTACTTC.

This clonotype was counted between two and nine times. The chain couples TRBV6-2 or TRBV6-3 to TRBJ2-1; the match to TRBD1 covers 7 bases. In germline, CDR1 is MNHEY, CDR2 SVGEGT. The V gene end was trimmed by 6 bases and the J gene end by 0 bases; junction bases not matched to a gene: 11. CDR3 length: 17 residues. CDR3: CASSHPKDRSSYNEQFF. CDR3 coding DNA: TGTGCCAGCAGCCACCCAAAGGACAGGAGCTCCTACAATGAGCAGTTCTTC.

The chain combines TRBV5-4 with TRBJ2-5; D might be TRBD1 (6 bases). There are 15 residues in the CDR3. Trimming shortened V by 4 bases and J by 5 bases, and 18 bases separated the two germline ends. CDR1 is SGHNT, CDR2 YYREEE, per germline (reference sequence). The CDR3 here is CASSPSPGHRETQYF. The CDR3, as DNA: TGTGCCAGCAGCCCCTCTCCGGGACATCGGGAGACCCAGTACTTC.

The chain carries TRBV5-1 and TRBJ2-1; 8 bases line up with TRBD1. V lost 3 bases to trimming and J lost 9 bases; unmatched junction nucleotides: 8. The CDR3 runs 14 residues. Germline V gene sequence: CDR1 SGHRS, CDR2 YFSETQ. The DNA of the CDR3 is TGCGCCAGCAGCTCCTGGACAGGGTCCGGTGAGCAGTTCTTC. Translation: CASSSWTGSGEQFF.

At least ten counts were recorded for this clonotype. The genes are TRBV2 and TRBJ2-1; TRBD1 matches at 7 bases. This CDR3 is 13 amino acids long. Germline CDR1 SNHLY, CDR2 FYNNEI. The ends lost 6 bases at V and 8 bases at J; junction bases unmatched: 7. The CDR3 reads CASRDTGVHEQFF. CDR3 bases: TGTGCCAGCAGAGACACAGGGGTCCATGAGCAGTTCTTC. The entire variable domain, with the rest obtained from reference TRBV2 and TRBJ2-1, is as follows: EPEVTQTPSHQVTQMGQEVILRCVPISNHLYFYWYRQILGQKVEFLVSFYNNEISEKSEIFDDQFSVERPDGSNFTLKIRSTKLEDSAMYFCASRDTGVHEQFFGPGTRLTVL.

This clonotype occurred many times. This rearrangement joins TRBV7-9 to TRBJ2-1; the match to TRBD1 covers 8 bases. CDR3 length equals 15 residues. The ends lost 6 bases at V and 0 bases at J; junction bases unmatched: 4. Germline V gene lookup returns CDR1 SEHNR and CDR2 FQNEAQ (reference sequence). The CDR3 protein is CASRKQGDSYNEQFF. CDR3 sequence (DNA): TGTGCCAGCAGGAAACAGGGGGACTCCTACAATGAGCAGTTCTTC.

This clonotype was seen more than once but under ten times. V gene TRBV5-1 combines with J gene TRBJ2-1; D unresolved. The CDR3 totals 14 residues. Trimming left V 4 bases short and J 2 bases short, with 10 bases between. Germline CDR1 reads SGHRS; CDR2 reads YFSETQ. DNA of the CDR3: TGCGCCAGCAGCGTTACTCTAGCCTACAATGAGCAGTTCTTC. Translating gives CASSVTLAYNEQFF.

This clonotype was detected many times. The V call is TRBV15, the J call TRBJ2-7; D tentatively fits TRBD1 or TRBD2 (5 bases each). V dropped 6 bases and J dropped 7 bases, with 16 bases sitting between them. Germline CDR1 reads LNHNV; CDR2 reads YYDKDF (reference sequence). CDR3 length: 13 residues. This CDR3 reads CATRGTSYGEQYF. DNA of the CDR3: TGTGCCACCAGAGGGACGTCCTACGGGGAGCAGTACTTC.